This T cell receptor beta chain was profiled in a study of CD4 T cells in relation to SARS-CoV-2 and coronaviruses. About the research overall: After roughly ten days of antigen culture, PBMC TCR beta CDR3s were sequenced.

The CDR3 runs 12 residues. Germline CDR1 reads GTSNPN; CDR2 reads SVGIG (reference sequence). V lost 5 bases and J lost 3, with 11 bases in between. This clone was detected only a few times. Its antigen is still unknown. Profiling relied on immunoSEQ multiplex PCR, and the TCRdb table lists in-frame clones only, not all of them. Altogether about 19,000 clones are present, about 72% being singletons, with the ten largest covering about a quarter. Before the COVID-19 pandemic, during about 2010-2018, CD4+ T cells were taken from unexposed donors. The cells were cultured for about ten days before CD4+ T cells were isolated. Cultures received half-medium IL-2 refreshes on days 3 and 7.

Sequencing input: CD4+ T cells from PBMCs, cultured in vitro. This chain joins TRBV30 and TRBJ2-7; D not certain. The sequence derives from a human donor in good health. CDR3 in DNA: TGTGCCTGGGCCGCTACCGGCTACGAGCAGTACTTC. Translating it yields CAWAATGYEQYF.